Shown below are 26 T cell receptor beta chains from a single sample sequenced in a study of cytomegalovirus exposure and HLA in healthy donors (dated by TCRdb to 2015 to 2018). Library prep was done by the immunoSEQ multiplex PCR assay. The multiplex PCR relied on a mix of 60 forward primers for TCR Vbeta segments and 13 reverse primers for TCR Jbeta segments. TCRdb took over this immuneACCESS table, retaining in-frame rearrangements with V and J assigned. Such tables are incomplete; in checked studies, under half of the missing clones stem from an unresolved V gene, and the remainder is unexplained. This sample comprises some 180,000 clones, more than 70% of them detected only once. Clones ranked in the top ten supply less than 2% of the sample. Sequenced material: PBMCs. The origin of the receptors is a man aged 40-55 years in good health and CMV-seropositive.

The CDR3 loop reads CASSLDGRATDTQYF. In nucleotides, the CDR3 is TGCGCCAGCAGCTTGGATGGCAGGGCCACAGATACGCAGTATTTT. The chain is built from TRBV5-1 and TRBJ2-3, with D perhaps matching TRBD1 (5 bases). CDR1 and CDR2 (germline): SGHRS, YFSETQ. The CDR3 sequence is 15 residues long. The V end lost 0 bases, the J end lost 2 bases, and 10 bases lay between the germline ends.

The CDR3 sequence is CAWSVGRTNYGYTF. CDR3 nucleotide sequence: TGTGCCTGGAGTGTTGGGAGGACTAACTATGGCTACACCTTC. The rearrangement uses TRBV30 and TRBJ1-2; D not certain. With 0 bases removed from V and 0 bases from J, the gap between germline ends came to 8 bases. CDR3 length equals 14 residues. Looked up from germline, CDR1 is GTSNPN and CDR2 is SVGIG (reference sequence).

The table lists this clone with a few counts. J is TRBJ2-7 and V is TRBV6-6, with a weak D call TRBD2 (6 bases). V lost 5 bases and J 7 bases, leaving 9 bases between the germline ends. The CDR3 has 11 amino acids. Germline lookup yields CDR1 MNHNY and CDR2 SVGAGI (reference sequence). Written as DNA, the CDR3 is TGTGCCAGCAGTACTGCGGGGGAGCAGTACTTC. It yields the protein CASSTAGEQYF.

Only a few counts were recorded for this clone. The chain couples TRBV5-1 to TRBJ2-5; 8 bases line up with TRBD1. The J segment lost 1 base and the V segment lost 2 bases, leaving 4 bases of the junction unmatched. There are 15 residues in the CDR3. Per germline, CDR1 SGHRS and CDR2 YFSETQ. The CDR3 sequence: CASSLQGGFQETQYF. For the CDR3, the DNA is TGCGCCAGCAGCTTACAGGGGGGCTTCCAAGAGACCCAGTACTTC.

This chain connects TRBV7-4 to TRBJ2-1; 13 bases align to TRBD2. Germline V gives CDR1 SGHVT, CDR2 SQSDAQ. Unmatched junction bases numbered 8, after V lost 2 bases and J lost 1 base. The CDR3 totals 19 residues. In DNA form, the CDR3 reads TGTGCCAGCAGCTTAAGGACTAGCGGGAGTATGGGTTCCTACAATGAGCAGTTCTTC. Its protein is CASSLRTSGSMGSYNEQFF.

In DNA, the CDR3 is TGTGCCAGCAGCTTTGCGTCGGCTAGCGGGGGGGTTTCCGAGCAGTACTTC. Translated, it gives CASSFASASGGVSEQYF. The V and J genes are TRBV12-1 and TRBJ2-7; TRBD2, the D gene given by the table, was not confirmed from the DNA. TRBV12-1 is deemed a pseudogene. The CDR3 is 17 amino acids.

The genes are TRBV28 and TRBJ1-2; D remains unclear. The CDR3 covers 14 residues. Germline loops: CDR1 MDHEN, CDR2 SYDVKM. Between the trimmed V and J ends, which lost 4 bases and 4 bases, there was a span of 13 bases. CDR3 sequence reads: CASSSSRLPYGYTF. The CDR3 region has the DNA TGTGCCAGCAGTTCTTCCAGACTTCCCTATGGCTACACCTTC.

The gene calls are TRBV9 and TRBJ2-6, with D perhaps TRBD2 (5 bases). CDR1 SGDLS and CDR2 YYNGEE come from the germline V gene. The CDR3 length is 16 residues. With 0 bases removed from V and 4 bases from J, the gap between germline ends came to 11 bases. For the CDR3, the DNA is TGTGCCAGCAGCGTAGCTTCCGGGGTCGGGGCCAACGTCCTGACTTTC. It encodes CASSVASGVGANVLTF.

This clone was observed once. The chain recombines TRBV28 with TRBJ2-1, with D possibly matching TRBD1 (6 bases). V was trimmed by 4 bases and J by 1 base, leaving 11 bases between them. Germline V gene sequence: CDR1 MDHEN, CDR2 SYDVKM. This CDR3 has 15 residues. The CDR3 loop is CASSSDSGSYNEQFF. CDR3 nucleotide sequence: TGTGCCAGCAGTTCGGACAGTGGATCCTACAATGAGCAGTTCTTC.

The rearrangement links TRBV10-3 to TRBJ2-3; D ambiguous. Trimming took off 0 bases at V and 1 base at J, with 11 bases between the two ends. The germline V gene encodes CDR1 ENHRY and CDR2 SYGVKD. The CDR3 is made up of 16 amino acids. In DNA form, the CDR3 reads TGTGCCATCAGTGAGTCGACGGGTATTGGCACAGATACGCAGTATTTT. Amino acids: CAISESTGIGTDTQYF.

The chain employs TRBV6-4 and TRBJ2-1, with 10 bases aligning to TRBD2. The CDR3 length is 17 residues. CDR1 is MRHNA, CDR2 SNTAGT, per germline. Trimming took 3 bases from V and 1 from J; bases not matched to a gene: 6. Here the CDR3 reads CASSEASGSFSYNEQFF. CDR3 bases: TGTGCCAGCAGTGAGGCTAGCGGGAGTTTTTCCTACAATGAGCAGTTCTTC.

The gene calls are TRBV12-5 and TRBJ2-5; 8 bases fit TRBD1. Looked up from germline, CDR1 is LGHNT and CDR2 is FRNRAP. This CDR3 contains 16 residues. The ends lost 6 bases at V and 5 bases at J; junction bases unmatched: 14. In DNA form, the CDR3 reads TGTGCTAGTGGACGACCGACAGGGGCCCAAGTCGAGACCCAGTACTTC. It is translated as CASGRPTGAQVETQYF.

The chain couples TRBV9 to TRBJ2-1, with 13 bases aligning to TRBD2. Germline V gene lookup returns CDR1 SGDLS and CDR2 YYNGEE. CDR3 size: 17 residues. V dropped 2 bases and J dropped 5; count of bases not matched to a gene: 7. In DNA form, the CDR3 reads TGTGCCAGCAGCGTTCTGGGACTAGCGGGGTCCAACAATGAGCAGTTCTTC. Amino acids: CASSVLGLAGSNNEQFF.

The chain recombines TRBV19 with TRBJ2-2, with 9 bases identical to TRBD1. The CDR3 is made up of 14 amino acids. Unmatched junction bases numbered 2, after V lost 3 bases and J lost 6 bases. Germline V gene sequence: CDR1 LNHDA, CDR2 SQIVND (reference sequence). This CDR3 reads CASSIGQGPGELFF. CDR3 sequence (DNA): TGTGCCAGTAGTATCGGACAGGGGCCCGGGGAGCTGTTTTTT.

This chain joins TRBV19 and TRBJ1-3; D unclear. The CDR3 extends over 14 amino acids. Trimming left V 6 bases short and J 0 bases short, with 9 bases between. Germline CDR1 is LNHDA and CDR2 is SQIVND (reference sequence). In nucleotides, the CDR3 is TGTGCCAGTAGGAGGGAGCTCTCTGGAAACACCATATATTTT. Translation: CASRRELSGNTIYF.

This chain connects TRBV5-1 to TRBJ1-2; 7 nucleotides align to TRBD1. Germline assignment: CDR1 SGHRS and CDR2 YFSETQ. The CDR3 extends over 17 amino acids. With 0 bases clipped from V and 0 bases from J, the junction kept 8 bases outside the gene matches. CDR3 residues: CASSLDPTGRTNYGYTF. The CDR3 coding sequence is TGCGCCAGCAGCTTGGATCCGACAGGGAGGACTAACTATGGCTACACCTTC.

This clone was counted a few times. J is TRBJ1-4 and V is TRBV27, with a tentative D call TRBD1 (5 bases). CDR1 MNHEY and CDR2 SMNVEV come from the germline V gene (reference sequence). The CDR3 has 15 amino acids. Trimming left V 3 bases short and J 7 bases short, with 15 bases between. In nucleotides, the CDR3 is TGTGCCAGCAGTTTGGGACTCCCCAGGACTGAAAAACTGTTTTTT. Protein sequence: CASSLGLPRTEKLFF.

V gene TRBV29-1 combines with J gene TRBJ2-5; D may be TRBD2 (5 bases). V was cut by 2 bases and J by 5 bases, with 9 bases left in between. This CDR3 comprises 12 residues. Germline V gene lookup returns CDR1 SQVTM and CDR2 ANQGSEA. The CDR3 DNA reads TGCAGCGTTGAATTGGGAGTGGAGACCCAGTACTTC. It yields the protein CSVELGVETQYF.

The rearrangement links TRBV28 to TRBJ1-3; possible D gene TRBD1, 5 bases. The V gene's germline CDR1 is MDHEN and CDR2 SYDVKM. The CDR3 extends over 18 amino acids. The ends were cut back, 5 bases at V and 0 bases at J, with 20 bases in the middle. The CDR3 spells CASSGSDGRDLSGNTIYF. DNA of the CDR3: TGTGCCAGCAGTGGATCCGACGGCAGGGATCTCTCTGGAAACACCATATATTTT.

The rearrangement joins TRBV7-9 to TRBJ1-4; no reliable D call. Germline CDR1 SEHNR, CDR2 FQNEAQ (reference sequence). Trimming stripped 5 bases from V and 5 bases from J, with 12 bases between. The CDR3 is 14 residues long. CDR3 in amino acids: CASSPPRWNEKLFF. CDR3 in DNA: TGTGCCAGCAGCCCGCCCCGGTGGAATGAAAAACTGTTTTTT.

The genes are TRBV11-3 and TRBJ2-5; D call uncertain. With the DNA end fitting TRBJ2-7 better, the J assignment may be wrong. The germline CDR1 and CDR2 sequences are SGHNT and YENEEA. The CDR3 runs to 13 residues. The CDR3 is CASSLTWGYEQYF. The CDR3 nucleotides are TGTGCCAGCAGCTTAACCTGGGGCTACGAGCAGTACTTC.

The chain combines TRBV7-6 with TRBJ2-1; D possibly corresponds to TRBD1 (6 bases). The CDR3 covers 13 residues. Germline V lookup: CDR1 SGHVS, CDR2 FNYEAQ. Trimming shortened V by 5 bases and J by 8 bases, and 13 bases separated the two germline ends. CDR3 DNA: TGTGCCAGCAGCATGAACAGGGATGATGAGCAGTTCTTC. It specifies CASSMNRDDEQFF.

The V call is TRBV4-3, the J call TRBJ2-5; D may be TRBD1 (5 bases). The CDR3 has 13 amino acids. In germline, CDR1 is LGHNA, CDR2 YSLEER. Trimming stripped 4 bases from V and 1 base from J, with 7 bases between. Here the CDR3 DNA reads TGCGCCAGCAGCCCAGACAGCCAAGAGACCCAGTACTTC. Its translation is CASSPDSQETQYF.

The chain links TRBV10-3 to TRBJ1-3, with 9 bases fitting TRBD1. The CDR3 covers 14 residues. CDR1 ENHRY and CDR2 SYGVKD come from the germline V gene. V lost 10 bases and J lost 0; bases outside the gene matches: 4. The CDR3 DNA follows: TGTGCCACCGACAGGGGGACCTCTGGAAACACCATATATTTT. The encoded protein is CATDRGTSGNTIYF.

In its sample, this clone was seen a few times. The genes are TRBV7-2 and TRBJ2-2, with D perhaps TRBD1 (7 bases). Germline V lookup: CDR1 SGHTA, CDR2 FQGNSA. The CDR3 has 15 residues. V lost 1 base to trimming and J lost 3 bases, with 9 bases between them. The CDR3 bases are TGTGCCAGCAGCTTAGTCAGGGGGGACACCGGGGAGCTGTTTTTT. This gives the protein CASSLVRGDTGELFF. Based on the CDR3 plus reference TRBV7-2 and TRBJ2-2, the full variable domain is GAGVSQSPSNKVTEKGKDVELRCDPISGHTALYWYRQSLGQGLEFLIYFQGNSAPDKSGLPSDRFSAERTGGSVSTLTIQRTQQEDSAVYLCASSLVRGDTGELFFGEGSRLTVL.

This chain uses TRBV11-3 with TRBJ2-5, with a weak D call TRBD2 (6 bases). This CDR3 spans 17 amino acids. The ends were cut back, 2 bases at V and 1 base at J, with 17 bases in the middle. Germline-derived CDR1 and CDR2 are SGHNT and YENEEA. The DNA for the CDR3 is TGTGCCAGCAGCTTAACCCCGCAAGGCGGGGTCCAAGAGACCCAGTACTTC. It encodes CASSLTPQGGVQETQYF.